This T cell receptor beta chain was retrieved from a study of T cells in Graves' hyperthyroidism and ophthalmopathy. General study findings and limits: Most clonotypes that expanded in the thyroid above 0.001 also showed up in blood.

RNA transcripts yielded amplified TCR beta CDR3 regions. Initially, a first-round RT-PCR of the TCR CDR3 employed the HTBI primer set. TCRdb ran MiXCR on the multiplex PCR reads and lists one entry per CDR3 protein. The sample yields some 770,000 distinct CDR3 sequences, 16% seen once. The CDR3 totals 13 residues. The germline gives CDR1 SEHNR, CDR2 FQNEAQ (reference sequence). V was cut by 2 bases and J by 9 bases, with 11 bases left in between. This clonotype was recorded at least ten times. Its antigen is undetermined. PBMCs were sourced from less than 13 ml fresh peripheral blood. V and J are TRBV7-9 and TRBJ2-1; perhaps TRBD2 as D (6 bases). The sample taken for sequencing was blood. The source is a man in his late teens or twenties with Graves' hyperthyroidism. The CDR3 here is CASSLYGSREQFF. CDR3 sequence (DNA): TGTGCCAGCAGCTTATACGGGAGTCGTGAGCAGTTCTTC.